The entry below gives a single T cell receptor (beta chain) sequence along with its context. Antigen: not known. The source of the sample is a study of CD8+ T cells in alopecia areata. Looking at the study overall: Patients in the study were on tofacitinib for 6 to 18 months, then off it for 6 months. General study findings and limits: Numerous expanded lesional clones remained in scalp and blood during tofacitinib.

Indicated treatment: oral pan-JAK inhibitor, 5-10 mg twice daily. The study team obtained lesional scalp punch biopsies and peripheral blood from alopecia areata patients. Per the germline V gene, CDR1 is MNHNY and CDR2 is SVGAGI (reference sequence). This CDR3 is 14 amino acids long. V shed 8 bases and J 0 bases; nucleotides not matched to a gene: 6. After isolation, RNA underwent reverse transcription to generate cDNA as the sequencing template. Data came from immunoSEQ multiplex PCR; TCRdb stores just in-frame clones and leaves some out. Of about 170,000 clones listed, less than 75% were seen once; the top ten hold approximately 16%.

The rearrangement uses TRBV6-6 and TRBJ2-7, with 8 bases that match TRBD2. Source: CD4+ T cells sorted from blood, taken at approximately week 56, from a patient treated with tofacitinib. The TCR sequence derives from a human donor with alopecia areata. The CDR3 DNA sequence: TGTGCCAGCTTAGCGGGGCGGAACTCCTACGAGCAGTACTTC. This translates into CASLAGRNSYEQYF.